This T cell receptor (beta chain) was observed in a study of regulatory T cells in long-lasting Graves disease. Study summary: For under 3 months, newly diagnosed Graves' patients had been taking antithyroid drugs.

Construction of the TCR beta libraries employed iRepertoire HTBI primers in conjunction with Arm-PCR of CDR3 regions. One entry per CDR3 protein, called by TCRdb with MiXCR from the multiplex PCR reads. Of about 440,000 distinct CDR3 sequences listed, 14% to 15% are singletons. Time point defined: newly diagnosed GD, antithyroid drugs for less than 3 months. PBMC RNA was the source of the TCR library. This clonotype appeared many times. The data were also submitted as part of a second study, on T cells in Graves' hyperthyroidism and ophthalmopathy. That study reports: Ophthalmopathy got predicted by the model a median around 6.8 months before its onset.

The input for sequencing was peripheral blood mononuclear cells (PBMCs), taken at new diagnosis, from a patient treated with antithyroid drugs. This receptor was obtained from a woman aged 25 to 39 with Graves disease.

The CDR3 reads CAIRDQGQTEAFF. DNA of the CDR3: TGTGCCATCAGGGATCAGGGGCAAACTGAAGCTTTCTTT. V is TRBV10-3 and J is TRBJ1-1; D is perhaps TRBD1 (6 bases). Trimming took 6 bases from V and 5 from J, leaving 13 bases between them. Germline V gene lookup returns CDR1 ENHRY and CDR2 SYGVKD. The CDR3 runs to 13 residues.